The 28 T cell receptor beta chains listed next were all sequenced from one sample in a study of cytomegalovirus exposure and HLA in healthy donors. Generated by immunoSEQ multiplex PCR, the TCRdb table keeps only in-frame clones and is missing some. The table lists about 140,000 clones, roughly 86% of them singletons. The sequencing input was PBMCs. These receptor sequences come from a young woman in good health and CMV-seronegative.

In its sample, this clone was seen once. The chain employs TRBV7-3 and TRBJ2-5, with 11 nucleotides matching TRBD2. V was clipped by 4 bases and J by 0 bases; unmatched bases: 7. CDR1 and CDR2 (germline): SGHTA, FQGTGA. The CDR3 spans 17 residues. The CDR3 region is CASSSGTSGRYQETQYF. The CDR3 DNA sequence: TGTGCCAGCAGCTCCGGGACTAGCGGAAGGTACCAAGAGACCCAGTACTTC.

CDR3: CASRRTSSSEQYF. The CDR3 nucleotides are TGTGCCAGCAGACGGACTAGCAGTAGCGAGCAGTACTTC. This rearrangement joins TRBV6-5 to TRBJ2-7; 8 bases agree with TRBD2. J was trimmed by 6 bases and V by 6 bases; bases with no gene match: 7. Per germline, CDR1 MNHEY and CDR2 SVGAGI. The CDR3 sequence is 13 residues long.

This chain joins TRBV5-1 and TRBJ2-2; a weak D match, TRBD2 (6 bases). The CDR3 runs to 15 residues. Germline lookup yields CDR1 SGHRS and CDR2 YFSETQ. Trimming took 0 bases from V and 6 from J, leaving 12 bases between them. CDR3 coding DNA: TGCGCCAGCAGCTTGGGCTTTGGGGAGGCCGGGGAGCTGTTTTTT. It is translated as CASSLGFGEAGELFF. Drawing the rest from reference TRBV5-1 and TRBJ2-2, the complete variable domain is KAGVTQTPRYLIKTRGQQVTLSCSPISGHRSVSWYQQTPGQGLQFLFEYFSETQRNKGNFPGRFSGRQFSNSRSEMNVSTLELGDSALYLCASSLGFGEAGELFFGEGSRLTVL.

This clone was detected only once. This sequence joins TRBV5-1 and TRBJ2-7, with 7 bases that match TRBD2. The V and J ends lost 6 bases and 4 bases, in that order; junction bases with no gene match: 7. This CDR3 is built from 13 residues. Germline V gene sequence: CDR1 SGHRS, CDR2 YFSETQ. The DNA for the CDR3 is TGCGCCAGCAAACACCCCGGGGGGTACGAGCAGTACTTC. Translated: CASKHPGGYEQYF.

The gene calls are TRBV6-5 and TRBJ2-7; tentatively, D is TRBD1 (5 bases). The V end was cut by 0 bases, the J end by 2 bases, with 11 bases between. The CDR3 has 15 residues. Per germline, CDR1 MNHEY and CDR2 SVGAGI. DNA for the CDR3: TGTGCCAGCAGTTACTCGTACCAGGGCCCCTACGAGCAGTACTTC. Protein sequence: CASSYSYQGPYEQYF.

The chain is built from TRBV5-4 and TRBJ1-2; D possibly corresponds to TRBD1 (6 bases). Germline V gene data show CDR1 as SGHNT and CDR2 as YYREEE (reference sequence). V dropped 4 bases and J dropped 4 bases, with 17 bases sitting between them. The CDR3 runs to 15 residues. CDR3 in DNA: TGTGCCAGCAGCCCGCGGGGGCTCAAGGGCTATGGCTACACCTTC. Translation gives CASSPRGLKGYGYTF. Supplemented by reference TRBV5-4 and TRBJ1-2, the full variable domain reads ETGVTQSPTHLIKTRGQQVTLRCSSQSGHNTVSWYQQALGQGPQFIFQYYREEENGRGNFPPRFSGLQFPNYSSELNVNALELDDSALYLCASSPRGLKGYGYTFGSGTRLTVV.

The CDR3 region has the DNA TGTGCCAGCAGTTCGGGACAGAACTATGGCTACACCTTC. This codes for CASSSGQNYGYTF. The chain is built from TRBV2 and TRBJ1-2; 7 bases align to TRBD1. Germline CDR1 SNHLY, CDR2 FYNNEI. The CDR3 consists of 13 residues. With V trimmed by 5 bases and J by 2 bases, 2 bases remained unmatched. The full variable domain, rest sourced from reference TRBV2 and TRBJ1-2, is EPEVTQTPSHQVTQMGQEVILRCVPISNHLYFYWYRQILGQKVEFLVSFYNNEISEKSEIFDDQFSVERPDGSNFTLKIRSTKLEDSAMYFCASSSGQNYGYTFGSGTRLTVV.

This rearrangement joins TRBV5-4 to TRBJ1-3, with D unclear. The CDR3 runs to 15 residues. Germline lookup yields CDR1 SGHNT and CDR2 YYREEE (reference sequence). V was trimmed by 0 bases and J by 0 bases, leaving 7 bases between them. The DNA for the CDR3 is TGTGCCAGCAGCTTGGAGCCTAACTCTGGAAACACCATATATTTT. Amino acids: CASSLEPNSGNTIYF.

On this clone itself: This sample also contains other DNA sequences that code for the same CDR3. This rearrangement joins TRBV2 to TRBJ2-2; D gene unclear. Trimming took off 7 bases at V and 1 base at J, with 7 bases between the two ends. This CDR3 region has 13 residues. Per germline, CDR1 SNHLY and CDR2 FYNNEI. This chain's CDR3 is CASISGNTGELFF. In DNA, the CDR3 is TGTGCCAGCATATCCGGGAACACCGGGGAGCTGTTTTTT.

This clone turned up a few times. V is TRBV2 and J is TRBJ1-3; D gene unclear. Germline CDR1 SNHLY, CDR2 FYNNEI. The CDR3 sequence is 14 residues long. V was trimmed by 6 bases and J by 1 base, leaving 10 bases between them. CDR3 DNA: TGTGCCAGCAGGGCAGGACTTTCTGGAAACACCATATATTTT. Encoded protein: CASRAGLSGNTIYF.

Here the CDR3 DNA reads TGCGCCAGCAGCTTAAATACAGGGGGACAAGAGACCCAGTACTTC. Protein: CASSLNTGGQETQYF. This sequence joins TRBV5-1 and TRBJ2-5, with TRBD1 matching over 8 bases. The V segment lost 2 bases and the J segment 2 bases; nucleotides outside the gene matches: 5. Germline CDR1 SGHRS, CDR2 YFSETQ. The CDR3 has 15 residues.

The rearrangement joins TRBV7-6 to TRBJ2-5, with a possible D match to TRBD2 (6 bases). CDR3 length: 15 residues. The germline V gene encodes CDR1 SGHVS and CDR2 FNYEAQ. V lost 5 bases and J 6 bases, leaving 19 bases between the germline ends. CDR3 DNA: TGTGCCAGCAGCCCGATGGGACTGGCGGCGAAGACCCAGTACTTC. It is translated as CASSPMGLAAKTQYF.

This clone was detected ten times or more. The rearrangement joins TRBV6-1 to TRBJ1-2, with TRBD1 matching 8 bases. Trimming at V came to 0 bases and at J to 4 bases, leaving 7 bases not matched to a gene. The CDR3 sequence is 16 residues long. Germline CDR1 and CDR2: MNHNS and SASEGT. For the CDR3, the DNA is TGTGCCAGCAGTGAAGCTGAGACAGGGGTCCCCTATGGCTACACCTTC. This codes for CASSEAETGVPYGYTF.

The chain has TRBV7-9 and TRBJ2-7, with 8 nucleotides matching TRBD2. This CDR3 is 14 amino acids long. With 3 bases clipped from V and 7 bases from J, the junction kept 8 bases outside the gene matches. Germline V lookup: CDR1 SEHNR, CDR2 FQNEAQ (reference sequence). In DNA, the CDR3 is TGTGCCAGCAGCTTTCCCGGGACTAGTACAGAGCAGTACTTC. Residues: CASSFPGTSTEQYF.

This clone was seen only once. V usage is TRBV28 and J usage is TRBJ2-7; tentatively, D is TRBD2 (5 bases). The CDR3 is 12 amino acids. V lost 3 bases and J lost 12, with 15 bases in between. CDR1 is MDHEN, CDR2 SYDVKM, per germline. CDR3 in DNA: TGTGCCAGCAGTTTTGACCCTCGGGGAATGTACTTC. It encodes CASSFDPRGMYF.

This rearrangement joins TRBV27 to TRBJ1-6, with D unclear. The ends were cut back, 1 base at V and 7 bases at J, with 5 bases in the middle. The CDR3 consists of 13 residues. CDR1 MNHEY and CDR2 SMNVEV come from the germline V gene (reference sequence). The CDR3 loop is CASSLLTNSPLHF. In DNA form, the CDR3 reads TGTGCCAGCAGTTTATTAACAAATTCACCCCTCCACTTT.

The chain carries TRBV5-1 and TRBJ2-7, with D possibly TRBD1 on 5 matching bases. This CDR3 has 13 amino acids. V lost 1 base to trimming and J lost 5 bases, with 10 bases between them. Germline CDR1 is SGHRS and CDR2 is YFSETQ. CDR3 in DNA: TGCGCCAGCAGCTTGCAGGGTTTTAACGAGCAGTACTTC. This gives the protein CASSLQGFNEQYF.

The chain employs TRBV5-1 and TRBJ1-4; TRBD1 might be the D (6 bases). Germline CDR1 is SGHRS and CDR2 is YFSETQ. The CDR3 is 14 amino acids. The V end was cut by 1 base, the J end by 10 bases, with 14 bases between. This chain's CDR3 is CASSLQGPRGKLFF. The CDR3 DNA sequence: TGCGCCAGCAGCTTGCAGGGCCCCAGGGGAAAACTGTTTTTT. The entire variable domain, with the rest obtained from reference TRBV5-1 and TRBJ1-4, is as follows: KAGVTQTPRYLIKTRGQQVTLSCSPISGHRSVSWYQQTPGQGLQFLFEYFSETQRNKGNFPGRFSGRQFSNSRSEMNVSTLELGDSALYLCASSLQGPRGKLFFGSGTQLSVL.

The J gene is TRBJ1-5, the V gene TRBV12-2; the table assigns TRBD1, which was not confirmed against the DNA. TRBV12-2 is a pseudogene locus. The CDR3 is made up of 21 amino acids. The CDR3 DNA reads TGTGCAAGTCGCTCCTACCTTTCTAGACAGGGGGTCCCCTATAGCAATCAGCCCCAGCATTTT. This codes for CASRSYLSRQGVPYSNQPQHF.

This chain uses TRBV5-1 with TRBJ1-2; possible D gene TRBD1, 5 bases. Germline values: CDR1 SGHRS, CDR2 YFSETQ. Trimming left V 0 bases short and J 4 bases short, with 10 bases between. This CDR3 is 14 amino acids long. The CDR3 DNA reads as TGCGCCAGCAGCTTGGCGACAGAAATCTATGGCTACACCTTC. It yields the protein CASSLATEIYGYTF.

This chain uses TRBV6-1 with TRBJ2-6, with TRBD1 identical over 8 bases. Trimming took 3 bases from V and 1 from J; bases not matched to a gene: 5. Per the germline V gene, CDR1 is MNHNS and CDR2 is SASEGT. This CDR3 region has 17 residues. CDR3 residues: CASSDPGGPSGANVLTF. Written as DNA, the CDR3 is TGTGCCAGCAGTGACCCAGGGGGCCCTTCTGGGGCCAACGTCCTGACTTTC.

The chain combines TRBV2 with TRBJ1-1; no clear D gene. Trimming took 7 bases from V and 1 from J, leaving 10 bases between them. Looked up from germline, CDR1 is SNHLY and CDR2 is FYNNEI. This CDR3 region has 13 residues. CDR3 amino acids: CASTETANTEAFF. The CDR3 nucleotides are TGTGCCAGCACCGAAACAGCGAACACTGAAGCTTTCTTT.

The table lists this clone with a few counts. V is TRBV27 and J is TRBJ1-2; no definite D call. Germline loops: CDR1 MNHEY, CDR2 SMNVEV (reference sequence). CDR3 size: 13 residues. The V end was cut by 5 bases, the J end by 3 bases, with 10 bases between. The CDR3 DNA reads TGTGCCAGCAGTATACAACGTGACTATGGCTACACCTTC. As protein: CASSIQRDYGYTF.

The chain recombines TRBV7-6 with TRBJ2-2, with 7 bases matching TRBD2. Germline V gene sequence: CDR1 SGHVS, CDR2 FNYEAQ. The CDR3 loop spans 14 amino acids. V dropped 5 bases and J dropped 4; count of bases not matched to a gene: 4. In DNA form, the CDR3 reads TGTGCCAGCAGCAACGGGGGGTCCACCGGGGAGCTGTTTTTT. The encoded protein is CASSNGGSTGELFF. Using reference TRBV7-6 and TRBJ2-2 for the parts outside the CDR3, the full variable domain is GAGVSQSPRYKVTKRGQDVALRCDPISGHVSLYWYRQALGQGPEFLTYFNYEAQQDKSGLPNDRFSAERPEGSISTLTIQRTEQRDSAMYRCASSNGGSTGELFFGEGSRLTVL.

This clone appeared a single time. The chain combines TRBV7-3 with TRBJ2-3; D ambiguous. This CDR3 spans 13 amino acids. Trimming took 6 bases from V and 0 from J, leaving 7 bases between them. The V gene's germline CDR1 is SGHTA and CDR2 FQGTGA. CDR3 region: CASRRTSTDTQYF. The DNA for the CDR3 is TGTGCCAGCAGACGCACAAGCACAGATACGCAGTATTTT.

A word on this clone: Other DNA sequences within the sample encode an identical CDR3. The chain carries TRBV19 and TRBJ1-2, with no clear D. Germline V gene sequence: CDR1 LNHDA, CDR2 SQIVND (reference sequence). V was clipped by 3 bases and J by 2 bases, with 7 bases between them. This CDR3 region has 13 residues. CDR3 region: CASSIPGNYGYTF. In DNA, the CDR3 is TGTGCCAGTAGTATTCCGGGGAACTATGGCTACACCTTC. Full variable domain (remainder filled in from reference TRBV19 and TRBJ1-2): DGGITQSPKYLFRKEGQNVTLSCEQNLNHDAMYWYRQDPGQGLRLIYYSQIVNDFQKGDIAEGYSVSREKKESFPLTVTSAQKNPTAFYLCASSIPGNYGYTFGSGTRLTVV.

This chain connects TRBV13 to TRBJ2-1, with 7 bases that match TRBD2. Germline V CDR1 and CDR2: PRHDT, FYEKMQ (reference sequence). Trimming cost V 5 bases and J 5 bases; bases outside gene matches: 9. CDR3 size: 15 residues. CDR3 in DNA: TGTGCCAGCAGCCAGCGGGACCCCTACCACAATGAGCAGTTCTTC. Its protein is CASSQRDPYHNEQFF.

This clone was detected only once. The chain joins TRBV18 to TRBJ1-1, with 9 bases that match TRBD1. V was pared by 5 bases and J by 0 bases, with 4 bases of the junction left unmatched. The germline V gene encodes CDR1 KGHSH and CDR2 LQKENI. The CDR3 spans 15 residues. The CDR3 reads CASSATGGLNTEAFF. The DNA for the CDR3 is TGTGCCAGCTCAGCGACAGGGGGATTGAACACTGAAGCTTTCTTT.